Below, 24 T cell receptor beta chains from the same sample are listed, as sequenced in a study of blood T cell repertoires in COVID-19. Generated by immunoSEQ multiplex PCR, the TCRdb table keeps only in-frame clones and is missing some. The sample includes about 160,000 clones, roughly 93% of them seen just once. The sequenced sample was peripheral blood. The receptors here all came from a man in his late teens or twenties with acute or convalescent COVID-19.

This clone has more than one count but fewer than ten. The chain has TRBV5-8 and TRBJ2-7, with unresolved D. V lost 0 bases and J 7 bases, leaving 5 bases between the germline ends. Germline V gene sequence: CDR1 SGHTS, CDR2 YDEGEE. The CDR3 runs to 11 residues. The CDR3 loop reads CASSLELEQYF. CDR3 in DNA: TGTGCCAGCAGCTTGGAGCTAGAGCAGTACTTC.

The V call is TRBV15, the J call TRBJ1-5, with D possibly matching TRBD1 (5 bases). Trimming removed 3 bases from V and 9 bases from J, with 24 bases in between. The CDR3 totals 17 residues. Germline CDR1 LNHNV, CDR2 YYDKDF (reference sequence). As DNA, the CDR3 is TGTGCCACCAGCAGTTCCCCTAGGGGCCCATCAGGGCGGCCCCAGCATTTT. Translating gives CATSSSPRGPSGRPQHF. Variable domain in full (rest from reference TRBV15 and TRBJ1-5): DAMVIQNPRYQVTQFGKPVTLSCSQTLNHNVMYWYQQKSSQAPKLLFHYYDKDFNNEADTPDNFQSRRPNTSFCFLDIRSPGLGDTAMYLCATSSSPRGPSGRPQHFGDGTRLSIL.

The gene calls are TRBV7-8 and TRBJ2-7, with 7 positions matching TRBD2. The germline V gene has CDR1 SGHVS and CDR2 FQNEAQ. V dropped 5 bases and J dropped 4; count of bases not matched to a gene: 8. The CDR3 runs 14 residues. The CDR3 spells CASSRDLGGYEQYF. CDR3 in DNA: TGTGCCAGCAGCCGTGACCTGGGGGGGTACGAGCAGTACTTC.

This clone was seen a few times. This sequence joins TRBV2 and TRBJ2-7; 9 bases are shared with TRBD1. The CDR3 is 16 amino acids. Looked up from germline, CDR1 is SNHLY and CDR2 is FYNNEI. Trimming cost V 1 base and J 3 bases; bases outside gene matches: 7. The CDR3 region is CASSEGGQGNNYEQYF. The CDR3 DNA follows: TGTGCCAGCAGTGAAGGGGGACAGGGTAATAACTACGAGCAGTACTTC.

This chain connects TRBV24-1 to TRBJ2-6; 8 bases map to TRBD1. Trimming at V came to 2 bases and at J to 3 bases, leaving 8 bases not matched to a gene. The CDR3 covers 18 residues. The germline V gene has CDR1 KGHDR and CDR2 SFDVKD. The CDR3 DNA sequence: TGTGCCACCAGTGATTCTGGACAGGGAGTATTTGGGGCCAACGTCCTGACTTTC. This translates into CATSDSGQGVFGANVLTF.

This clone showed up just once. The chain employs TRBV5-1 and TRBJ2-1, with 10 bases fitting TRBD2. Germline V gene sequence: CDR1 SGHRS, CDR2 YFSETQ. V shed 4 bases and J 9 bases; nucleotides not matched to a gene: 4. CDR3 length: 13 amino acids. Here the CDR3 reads CASSLGLAAEQFF. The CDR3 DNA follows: TGCGCCAGCAGCCTAGGACTAGCGGCTGAGCAGTTCTTC.

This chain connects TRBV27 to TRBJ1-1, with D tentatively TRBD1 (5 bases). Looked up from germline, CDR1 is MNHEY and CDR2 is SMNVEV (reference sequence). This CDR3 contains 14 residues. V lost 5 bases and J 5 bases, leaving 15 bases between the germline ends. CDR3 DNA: TGTGCCAGCAGTCTCGACAGACTGATGACTGAAGCTTTCTTT. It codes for CASSLDRLMTEAFF.

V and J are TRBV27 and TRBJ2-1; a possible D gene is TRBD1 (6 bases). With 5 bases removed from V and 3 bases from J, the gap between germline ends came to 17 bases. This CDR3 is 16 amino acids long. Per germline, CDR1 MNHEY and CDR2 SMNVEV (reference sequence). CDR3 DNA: TGTGCCAGCAGTGCCTGGACAGACATAGGCTACAATGAGCAGTTCTTC. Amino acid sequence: CASSAWTDIGYNEQFF.

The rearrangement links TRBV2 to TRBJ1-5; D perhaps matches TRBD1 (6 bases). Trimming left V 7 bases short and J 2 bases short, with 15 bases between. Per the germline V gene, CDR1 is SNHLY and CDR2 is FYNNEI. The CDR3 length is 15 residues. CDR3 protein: CASTGGGSGNQPQHF. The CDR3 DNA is TGTGCCAGCACCGGTGGGGGCAGTGGCAATCAGCCCCAGCATTTT.

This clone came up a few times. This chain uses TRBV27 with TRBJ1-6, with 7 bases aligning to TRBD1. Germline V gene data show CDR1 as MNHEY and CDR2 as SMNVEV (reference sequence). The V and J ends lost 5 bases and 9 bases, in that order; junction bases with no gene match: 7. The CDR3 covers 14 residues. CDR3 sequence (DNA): TGTGCCAGCAGTCCTCACAGGGGCGGTTCACCCCTCCACTTT. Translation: CASSPHRGGSPLHF.

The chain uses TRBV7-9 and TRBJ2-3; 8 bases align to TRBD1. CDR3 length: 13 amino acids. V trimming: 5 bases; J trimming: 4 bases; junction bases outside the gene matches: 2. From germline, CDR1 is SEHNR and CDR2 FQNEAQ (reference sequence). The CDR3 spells CASSPRGPDTQYF. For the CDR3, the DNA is TGTGCCAGCAGCCCCAGGGGGCCAGATACGCAGTATTTT. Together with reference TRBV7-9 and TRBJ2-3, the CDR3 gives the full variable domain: DTGVSQNPRHKITKRGQNVTFRCDPISEHNRLYWYRQTLGQGPEFLTYFQNEAQLEKSRLLSDRFSAERPKGSFSTLEIQRTEQGDSAMYLCASSPRGPDTQYFGPGTRLTVL.

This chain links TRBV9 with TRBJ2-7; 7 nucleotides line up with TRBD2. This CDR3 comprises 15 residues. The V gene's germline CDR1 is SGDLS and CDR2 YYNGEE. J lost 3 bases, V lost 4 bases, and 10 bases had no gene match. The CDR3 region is CASSPRDYQNYEQYF. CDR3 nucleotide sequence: TGTGCCAGCAGCCCACGGGACTACCAAAACTACGAGCAGTACTTC.

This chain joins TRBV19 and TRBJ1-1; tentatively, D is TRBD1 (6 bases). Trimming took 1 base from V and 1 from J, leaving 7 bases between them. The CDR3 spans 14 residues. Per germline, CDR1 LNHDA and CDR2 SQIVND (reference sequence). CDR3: CASSIGGGNTEAFF. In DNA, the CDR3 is TGTGCCAGTAGTATAGGAGGGGGGAACACTGAAGCTTTCTTT.

In nucleotides, the CDR3 is TGTGCCAGCAGCCTGTCCACGGGCACCATATATTTT. It codes for CASSLSTGTIYF. The chain recombines TRBV5-5 with TRBJ1-3; D is undetermined. The length of the CDR3 is 12 residues. CDR1 is SGHKS and CDR2 is YYEKEE in the germline V gene (reference sequence). Between the trimmed V and J ends, which lost 4 bases and 9 bases, there was a span of 11 bases.

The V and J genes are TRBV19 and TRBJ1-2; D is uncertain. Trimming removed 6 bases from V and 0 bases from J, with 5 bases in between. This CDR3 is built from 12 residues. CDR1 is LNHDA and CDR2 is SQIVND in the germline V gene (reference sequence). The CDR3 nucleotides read TGTGCCAGTAGCGGGACTAACTATGGCTACACCTTC. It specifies CASSGTNYGYTF.

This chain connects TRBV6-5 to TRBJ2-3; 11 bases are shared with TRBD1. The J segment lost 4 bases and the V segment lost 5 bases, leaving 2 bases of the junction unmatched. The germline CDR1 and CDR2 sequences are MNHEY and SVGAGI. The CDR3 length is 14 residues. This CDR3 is CASSRTGGADTQYF. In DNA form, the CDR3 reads TGTGCCAGCAGTCGGACAGGGGGCGCAGATACGCAGTATTTT.

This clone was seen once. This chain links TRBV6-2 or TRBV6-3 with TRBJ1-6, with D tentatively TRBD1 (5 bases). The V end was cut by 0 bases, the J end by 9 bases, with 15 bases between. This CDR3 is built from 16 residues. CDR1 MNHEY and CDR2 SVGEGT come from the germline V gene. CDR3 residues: CASSYSTARVSSPLHF. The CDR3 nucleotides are TGTGCCAGCAGTTACTCGACAGCCCGGGTGAGTTCACCCCTCCACTTT.

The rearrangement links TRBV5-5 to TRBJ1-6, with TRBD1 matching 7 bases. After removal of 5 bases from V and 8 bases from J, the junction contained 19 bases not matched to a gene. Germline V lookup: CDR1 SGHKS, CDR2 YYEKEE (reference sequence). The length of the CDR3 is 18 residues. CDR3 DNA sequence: TGTGCCAGCAGTTTCATCCCTCAGTCGACAGGGTTGGATTCACCCCTCCACTTT. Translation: CASSFIPQSTGLDSPLHF.

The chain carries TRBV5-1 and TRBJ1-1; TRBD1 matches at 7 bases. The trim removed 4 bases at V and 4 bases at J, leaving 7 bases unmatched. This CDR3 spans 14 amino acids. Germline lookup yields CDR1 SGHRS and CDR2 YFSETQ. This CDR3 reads CASSTQGSGTEAFF. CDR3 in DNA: TGCGCCAGCAGCACACAGGGGAGTGGCACTGAAGCTTTCTTT.

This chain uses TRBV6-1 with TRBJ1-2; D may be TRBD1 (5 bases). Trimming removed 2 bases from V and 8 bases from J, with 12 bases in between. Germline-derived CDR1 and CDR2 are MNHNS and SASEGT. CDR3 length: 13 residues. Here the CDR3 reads CASSEIQGFGYTF. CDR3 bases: TGTGCCAGCAGTGAAATTCAGGGATTCGGCTACACCTTC.

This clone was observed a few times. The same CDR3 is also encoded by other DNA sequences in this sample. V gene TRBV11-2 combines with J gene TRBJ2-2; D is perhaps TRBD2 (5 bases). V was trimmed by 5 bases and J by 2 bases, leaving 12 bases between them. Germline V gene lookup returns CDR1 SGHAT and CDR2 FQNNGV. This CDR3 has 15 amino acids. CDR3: CASSRLAGNTGELFF. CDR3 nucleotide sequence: TGTGCCAGCAGCCGCCTAGCAGGCAACACCGGGGAGCTGTTTTTT.

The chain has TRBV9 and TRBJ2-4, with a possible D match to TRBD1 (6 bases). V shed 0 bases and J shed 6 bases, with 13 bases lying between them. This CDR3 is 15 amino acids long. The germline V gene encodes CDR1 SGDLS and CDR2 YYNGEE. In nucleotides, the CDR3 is TGTGCCAGCAGCGTAGACGGGACAATCGGAAACATTCAGTACTTC. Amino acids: CASSVDGTIGNIQYF.

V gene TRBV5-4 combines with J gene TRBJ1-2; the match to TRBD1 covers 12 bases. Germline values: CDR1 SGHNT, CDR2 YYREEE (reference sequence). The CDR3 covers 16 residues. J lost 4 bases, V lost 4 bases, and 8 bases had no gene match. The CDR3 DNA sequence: TGTGCCAGCAGCCAGGGACAGGGGGCTGCTAGCTATGGCTACACCTTC. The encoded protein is CASSQGQGAASYGYTF.

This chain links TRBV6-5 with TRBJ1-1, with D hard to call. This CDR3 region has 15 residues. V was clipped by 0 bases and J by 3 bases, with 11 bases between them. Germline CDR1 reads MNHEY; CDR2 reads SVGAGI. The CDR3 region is CASSYSTVRDTEAFF. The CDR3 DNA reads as TGTGCCAGCAGTTACTCGACGGTGAGGGACACTGAAGCTTTCTTT.